Described below is a single T cell receptor beta chain sequence and its context. Its target antigen remains unknown. Base-call qualities are not available, and no considerably larger clone is one nucleotide away. The sample belongs to a study of shared clonotypes between healthy human individuals (dated by TCRdb to between 2020 and 2021). For context, the study as a whole: The cohort comprised a couple of women and three men aged 18 to 49 years. For each donor, CD4 naive and CD4 memory were each given three plates, CD8 naive was given two plates, and CD8 memory was given one plate. To estimate repertoire size and how much clonotype sharing occurs between individuals, the study deeply sequenced the blood TCR repertoires of about 5 healthy adults. Libraries were prepared and TCR repertoires were sequenced by different laboratories using diverse techniques, in order to increase sequencing depth and limit assay-specific biases. Per donor, leukapheresis produced somewhere between about 0.85 and 10 billion PBMCs. What the research found in general, with its limitations: About 5% of naive CD4, 3.5% of naive CD8, roughly 2.5% of memory CD4, and less than 0.45% of memory CD8 clonotypes were shared across four donors. Sampling was restricted to blood, and TCR repertoires in tissues likely differ from the TCR repertoires found in blood. Higher generation probabilities were observed for clonotypes shared by all four sorted-subset donors than for non-shared clonotypes. Pairwise subsampling led to the expectation that sequencing depth would affect the degree of clonotype sharing among donors. Rarefaction of sorted-subset datasets indicated incomplete sequencing despite the large sequencing depth. Because the study included a small number of donors, the genetic and exposure-history diversity represented was limited. Estimated clonotype richness was generally larger for naive than for memory subsets.

The CDR3 covers 15 residues, taking in both the cysteine and the phenylalanine. Here the CDR3 DNA is all that survives: 45 bases in frame from base 1. V is trimmed back by 4 bases and J by 7 bases, and the junction contains 7 bases that no gene match accounts for. Reading the germline V gene gives CDR1 SGHDT and CDR2 YYEEEE. Using the deep immunoSEQ assay, TCR CDR3 regions were amplified from genomic DNA by multiplex PCR. Genomic DNA extracted from each cell subset was distributed evenly over all wells of several immunoSEQ 96-well plates, and each plate served as one replicate. For sorted subsets, 200 to 250 ng of genomic DNA, equivalent to around 31,000 T cell genomes, went into each replicate PCR. The purified libraries were quantified using a Qubit 3.0 fluorometer, sized with a Bioanalyzer 2100, and then quantified again using the KAPA Library Quantification kit. A separate single-read 150-cycle Illumina NextSeq 550 flow cell was used to sequence each immunoSEQ 96-well plate. As for how the authors treated the data: Because only junctional sequences without quality scores were contained in the immunoSEQ output, filtering matching that applied to full-length reads could not be performed. Sequences were annotated with PyIR, a Python wrapper for IgBLAST v1.9, using IMGT germline references to assign V/J genes and CDR3. Reads with weak V/J assignments (E-value above 1e-6), missing CDR3, stop codons, out-of-frame junctions, or ambiguous translated residues were removed. V3J clonotypes were defined as sequences sharing an identical inferred V gene, J gene, and CDR3 amino acid sequence. The percentage overlap between two repertoires was calculated by dividing the number of shared unique clonotypes by the size of the smaller repertoire. Three approaches were used to assess repertoire richness: RTK rarefaction, the Chao1 estimator, and Recon v2.1 estimates of unobserved clonotypes. For all TCRbeta clonotypes obtained by the gDNA method from several donors, generation probabilities were computed with OLGA. The table was pulled from immuneACCESS by TCRdb, which kept in-frame rearrangements only. Such tables lose some clones; where checked, under half of the loss comes from unresolved V genes, and the rest has no known cause. V and J calls and clone size are copied from that table; D and trimming were computed from the DNA. The sample profile shows 2 million to 3 million clones; 93% of them were found once. The ten largest clonotypes hold approximately 0.36% of the sample.

Healthy HIV-negative adults with no recently reported acute infections or vaccinations were included as donors. Every donor was a Caucasian adult living in Nashville, Tennessee, USA. CD4+ T cells were enriched by magnetic negative selection; naive cells were then positively selected on CD45RA, and the negative fraction formed the memory subset. After blood collection by leukapheresis, PBMCs were isolated using Ficoll-Histopaque density gradient centrifugation and then cryopreserved in the vapor phase of liquid nitrogen. Analytical flow cytometry was used to check the purity and quantity of each magnetically sorted T cell population. From each sorted fraction, genomic DNA was isolated and quantified by UV absorbance on a Nanodrop 2000c.

The sample was naive CD4+ T cells from PBMCs. The sample's cell subset or site label is to be understood as: CD45RA+ positively selected. Here the chain combines TRBV5-6 and TRBJ1-4; TRBD1 fits 10 bases in the junction. The sequence came from a man younger than 35 in good health. Some clones in this sample may be carry-over from other donors' samples. The CDR3 amino acid sequence is: CASSLGGDRGEKLFF. The DNA sequence reads TGTGCCAGCAGCCTGGGAGGGGACAGGGGTGAAAAACTGTTTTTT.